This entry features one T cell receptor beta chain sequence. Its antigen is not identified. The data belong to a study of OX40 agonist ivuxolimab in advanced cancers. Study background: Therapy given before enrollment (anti-PD-1, anti-PD-L1 or anti-CTLA-4) was allowed, and 30% to 50% had some. The study, taken as a whole, reports: Patients with a partial response at 0.1-3.0 mg/kg had among the lowest clonal expansion.

Any history of autoimmune disease or systemic immunosuppression disqualified patients. TCRdb keeps only in-frame clones here, not all; method: immunoSEQ multiplex PCR. Of roughly 40,000 clones in the sample, under 90% were seen once. This TCR was recovered from an adult with an advanced solid tumor such as melanoma, head and neck, liver or kidney cancer. The material was CD4+ or CD8+ T cells sorted from blood, obtained in a trial of the OX40 agonist ivuxolimab.

The CDR3, as DNA: TGTGCCAGCGGGACAGGGGTGACCGGGGAGCTGTTTTTT. Translation gives CASGTGVTGELFF. The V and J genes are TRBV5-4 and TRBJ2-2; 10 bases align to TRBD1. After removal of 7 bases from V and 5 bases from J, the junction contained 2 bases not matched to a gene. This CDR3 is built from 13 residues. Germline loops: CDR1 SGHNT, CDR2 YYREEE (reference sequence). Based on the CDR3 plus reference TRBV5-4 and TRBJ2-2, the full variable domain is ETGVTQSPTHLIKTRGQQVTLRCSSQSGHNTVSWYQQALGQGPQFIFQYYREEENGRGNFPPRFSGLQFPNYSSELNVNALELDDSALYLCASGTGVTGELFFGEGSRLTVL.